The following is a T cell receptor (beta chain) sequence with its context. Researchers used roughly 3,800 ng of total RNA for each TCR library. UMIs were attached via template switching, each with a 6-nucleotide sample barcode. TCRdb re-called the 5' RACE reads, yielding one record per CDR3 amino acid sequence without DNA. This listing includes roughly 330,000 distinct CDR3 sequences. This entry is derived from a study of monozygotic twins with inflammatory bowel disease. Germline V CDR1 and CDR2: MNHNS, SASEGT. This CDR3 contains 12 residues. The chain carries TRBV6-1 and TRBJ2-1. Material for sequencing was blood. The sequence derives from a human donor with ulcerative colitis or Crohn's disease, or a healthy co-twin of an affected twin (not recorded which). Here the CDR3 reads CASRLYYNEQFF.